This T cell receptor (beta chain) came from a study of tumor and adjacent non-tumor tissue in lung cancer. The template was RNA from unsorted bulk tissue. Donors were chemotherapy-naive, newly diagnosed lung cancer surgical patients in China, August–late 2014. Germline V gives CDR1 SGHNT, CDR2 YYREEE (reference sequence). With V trimmed by 5 bases and J by 6 bases, 6 bases remained unmatched. The CDR3 runs 13 residues. TCRbeta libraries were built with three rounds of nested PCR, modified from ARM-PCR. TCRdb redid the calling of the multiplex PCR reads with MiXCR, one entry per CDR3 protein. The table records about 200,000 distinct CDR3 sequences, over 55% of them present only once.

The V and J genes are TRBV5-4 and TRBJ2-7, with TRBD1 matching over 9 bases. Material for sequencing was lung tumor tissue. The TCR was taken from a man in his sixties with non-small cell lung cancer. The CDR3 DNA reads as TGTGCCAGCAGTCGGGACAGGGAACTCGAGCAGTACTTC. It specifies CASSRDRELEQYF.